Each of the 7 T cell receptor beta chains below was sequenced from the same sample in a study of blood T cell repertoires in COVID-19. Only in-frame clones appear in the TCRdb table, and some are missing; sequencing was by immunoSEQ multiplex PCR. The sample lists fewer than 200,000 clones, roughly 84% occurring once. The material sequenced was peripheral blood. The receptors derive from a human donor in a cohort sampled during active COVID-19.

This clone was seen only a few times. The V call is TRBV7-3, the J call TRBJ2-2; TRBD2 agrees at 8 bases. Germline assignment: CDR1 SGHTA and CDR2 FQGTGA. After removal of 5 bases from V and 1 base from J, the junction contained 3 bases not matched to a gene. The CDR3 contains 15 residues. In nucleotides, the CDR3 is TGTGCCAGCAGCCCCAGCGGGAGGAACACCGGGGAGCTGTTTTTT. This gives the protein CASSPSGRNTGELFF.

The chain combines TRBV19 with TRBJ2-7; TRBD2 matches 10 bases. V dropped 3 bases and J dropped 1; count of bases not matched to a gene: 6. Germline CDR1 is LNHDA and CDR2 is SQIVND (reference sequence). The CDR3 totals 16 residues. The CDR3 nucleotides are TGTGCCAGTAGTATTCGGACTAGCGGAATTTCCTACGAGCAGTACTTC. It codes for CASSIRTSGISYEQYF.

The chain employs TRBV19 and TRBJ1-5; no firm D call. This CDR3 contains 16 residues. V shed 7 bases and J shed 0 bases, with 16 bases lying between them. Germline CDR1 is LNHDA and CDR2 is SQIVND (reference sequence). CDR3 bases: TGTGCCAGTACTGAGGGCGGGCCCTATAGCAATCAGCCCCAGCATTTT. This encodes CASTEGGPYSNQPQHF. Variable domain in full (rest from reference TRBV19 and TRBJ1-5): DGGITQSPKYLFRKEGQNVTLSCEQNLNHDAMYWYRQDPGQGLRLIYYSQIVNDFQKGDIAEGYSVSREKKESFPLTVTSAQKNPTAFYLCASTEGGPYSNQPQHFGDGTRLSIL.

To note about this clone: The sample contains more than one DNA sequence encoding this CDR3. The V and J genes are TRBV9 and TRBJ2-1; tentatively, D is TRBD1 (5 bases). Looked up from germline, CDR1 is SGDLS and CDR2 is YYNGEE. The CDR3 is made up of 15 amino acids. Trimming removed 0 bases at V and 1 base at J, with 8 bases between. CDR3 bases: TGTGCCAGCAGCGTAGGAAGGGGTTCCTACAATGAGCAGTTCTTC. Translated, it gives CASSVGRGSYNEQFF. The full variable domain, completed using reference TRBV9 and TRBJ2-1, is DSGVTQTPKHLITATGQRVTLRCSPRSGDLSVYWYQQSLDQGLQFLIQYYNGEERAKGNILERFSAQQFPDLHSELNLSSLELGDSALYFCASSVGRGSYNEQFFGPGTRLTVL.

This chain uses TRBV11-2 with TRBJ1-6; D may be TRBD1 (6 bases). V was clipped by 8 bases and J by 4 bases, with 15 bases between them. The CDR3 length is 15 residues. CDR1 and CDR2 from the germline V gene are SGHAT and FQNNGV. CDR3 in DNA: TGTGCCAGCGACCGGGACATACATTATAATTCACCCCTCCACTTT. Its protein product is CASDRDIHYNSPLHF.

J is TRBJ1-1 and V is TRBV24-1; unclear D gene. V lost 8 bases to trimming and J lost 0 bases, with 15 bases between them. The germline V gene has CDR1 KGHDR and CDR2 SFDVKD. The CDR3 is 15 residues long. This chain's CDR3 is CATMVQFNLNTEAFF. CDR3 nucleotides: TGTGCCACCATGGTCCAGTTTAATTTGAACACTGAAGCTTTCTTT.

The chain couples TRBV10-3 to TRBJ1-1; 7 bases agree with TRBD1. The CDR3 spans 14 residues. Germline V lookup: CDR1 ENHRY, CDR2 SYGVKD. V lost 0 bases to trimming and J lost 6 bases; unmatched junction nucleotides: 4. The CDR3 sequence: CAISESEGAAEAFF. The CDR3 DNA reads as TGTGCCATCAGTGAGTCGGAGGGGGCAGCTGAAGCTTTCTTT.